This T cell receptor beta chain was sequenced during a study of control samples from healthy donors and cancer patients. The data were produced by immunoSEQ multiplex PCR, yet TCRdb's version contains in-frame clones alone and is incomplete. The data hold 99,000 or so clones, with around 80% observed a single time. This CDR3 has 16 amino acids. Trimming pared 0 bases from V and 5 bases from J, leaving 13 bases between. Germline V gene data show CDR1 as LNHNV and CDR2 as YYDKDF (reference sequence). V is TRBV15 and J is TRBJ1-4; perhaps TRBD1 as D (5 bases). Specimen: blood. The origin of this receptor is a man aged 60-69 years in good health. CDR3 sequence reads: CATSRDPGRRNEKLFF. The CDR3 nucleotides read TGTGCCACCAGCAGAGACCCGGGACGGCGGAATGAAAAACTGTTTTTT.